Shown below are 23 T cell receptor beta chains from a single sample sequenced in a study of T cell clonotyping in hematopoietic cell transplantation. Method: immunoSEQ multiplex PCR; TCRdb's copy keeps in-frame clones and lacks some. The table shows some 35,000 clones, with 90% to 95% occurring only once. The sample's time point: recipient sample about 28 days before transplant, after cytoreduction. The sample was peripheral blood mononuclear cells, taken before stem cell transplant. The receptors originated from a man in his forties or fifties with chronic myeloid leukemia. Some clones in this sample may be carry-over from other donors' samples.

Here the CDR3 reads CASNDRDATNEKLFF. CDR3 coding DNA: TGTGCCAGCAATGACAGGGATGCAACTAATGAAAAACTGTTTTTT. This chain connects TRBV6-1 to TRBJ1-4; 7 nucleotides match TRBD1. The V and J ends lost 7 bases and 0 bases, in that order; junction bases with no gene match: 5. In germline, CDR1 is MNHNS, CDR2 SASEGT. The CDR3 contains 15 residues.

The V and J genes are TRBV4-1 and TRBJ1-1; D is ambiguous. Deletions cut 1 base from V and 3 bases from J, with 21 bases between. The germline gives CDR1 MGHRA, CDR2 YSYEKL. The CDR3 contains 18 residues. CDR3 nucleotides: TGCGCCAGCAGCCAAGGGGATTTTGGCTTCCGGGCGGACACTGAAGCTTTCTTT. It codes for CASSQGDFGFRADTEAFF.

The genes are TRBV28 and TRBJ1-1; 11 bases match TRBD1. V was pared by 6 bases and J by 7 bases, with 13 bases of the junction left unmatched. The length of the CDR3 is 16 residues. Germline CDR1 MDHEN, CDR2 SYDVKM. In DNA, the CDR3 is TGTGCCAGCAGGGTCGGACAGGGGGCGATTAAGAATGAAGCTTTCTTT. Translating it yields CASRVGQGAIKNEAFF.

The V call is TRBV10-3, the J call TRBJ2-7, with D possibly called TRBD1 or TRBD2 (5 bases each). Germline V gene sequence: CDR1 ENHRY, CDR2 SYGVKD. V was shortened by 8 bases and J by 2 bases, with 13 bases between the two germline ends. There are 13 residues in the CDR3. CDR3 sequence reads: CAIRRDGAYEQYF. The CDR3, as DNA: TGTGCCATCCGACGGGACGGAGCCTACGAGCAGTACTTC.

The CDR3 region has the DNA TGTGCCAGCAGCTCTGACGAGGGGCGAACTGAAGCTTTCTTT. Amino acid sequence: CASSSDEGRTEAFF. The chain joins TRBV5-6 to TRBJ1-1; D is perhaps TRBD1 (5 bases). Trimming took 3 bases from V and 5 from J, leaving 14 bases between them. The V gene's germline CDR1 is SGHDT and CDR2 YYEEEE. This CDR3 contains 14 residues.

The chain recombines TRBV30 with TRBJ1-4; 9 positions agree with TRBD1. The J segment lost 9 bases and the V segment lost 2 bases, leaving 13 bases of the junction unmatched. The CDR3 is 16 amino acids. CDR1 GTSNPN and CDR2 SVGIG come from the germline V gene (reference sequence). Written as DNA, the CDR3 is TGTGCCTGGAGTCCCCCCCCGGGACAGGGCGAAAAAAAACTGTTTTTT. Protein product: CAWSPPPGQGEKKLFF.

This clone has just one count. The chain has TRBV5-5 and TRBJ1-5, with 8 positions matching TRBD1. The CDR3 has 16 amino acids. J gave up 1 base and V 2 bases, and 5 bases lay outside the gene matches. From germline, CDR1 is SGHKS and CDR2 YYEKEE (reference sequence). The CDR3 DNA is TGTGCCAGCAGCTTTGGGACAGGCTTAAGCAATCAGCCCCAGCATTTT. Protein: CASSFGTGLSNQPQHF.

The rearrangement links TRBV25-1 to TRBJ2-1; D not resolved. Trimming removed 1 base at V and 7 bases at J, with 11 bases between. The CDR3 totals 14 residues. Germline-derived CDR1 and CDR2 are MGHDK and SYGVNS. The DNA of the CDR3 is TGTGCCAGCAGTGAATTGTTGAGTGAGAATGAGCAGTTCTTC. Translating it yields CASSELLSENEQFF.

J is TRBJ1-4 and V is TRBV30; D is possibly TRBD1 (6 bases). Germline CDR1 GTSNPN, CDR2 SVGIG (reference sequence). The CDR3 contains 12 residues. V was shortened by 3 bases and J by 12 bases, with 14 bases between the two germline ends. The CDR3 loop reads CAWSGQHLELFF. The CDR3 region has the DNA TGTGCCTGGAGCGGACAGCACCTGGAACTGTTTTTT.

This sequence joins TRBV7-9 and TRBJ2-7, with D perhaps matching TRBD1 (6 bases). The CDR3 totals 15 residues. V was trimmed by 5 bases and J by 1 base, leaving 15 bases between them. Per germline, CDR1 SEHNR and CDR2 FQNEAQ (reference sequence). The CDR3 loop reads CASSHRDDSSYEQYF. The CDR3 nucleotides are TGTGCCAGCAGCCACAGGGATGACAGTTCCTACGAGCAGTACTTC.

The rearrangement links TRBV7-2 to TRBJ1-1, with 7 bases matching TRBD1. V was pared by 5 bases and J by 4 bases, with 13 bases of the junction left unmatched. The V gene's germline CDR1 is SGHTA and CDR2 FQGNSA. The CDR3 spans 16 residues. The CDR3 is CASSRDREAGGTEAFF. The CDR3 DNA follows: TGTGCCAGCAGCCGTGACAGGGAGGCCGGCGGCACTGAAGCTTTCTTT.

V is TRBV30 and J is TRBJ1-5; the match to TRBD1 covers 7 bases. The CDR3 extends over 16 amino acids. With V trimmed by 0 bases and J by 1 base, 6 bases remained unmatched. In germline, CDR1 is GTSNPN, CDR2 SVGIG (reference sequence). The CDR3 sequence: CAWSVRGLGSNQPQHF. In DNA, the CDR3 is TGTGCCTGGAGTGTGAGGGGGCTGGGGAGCAATCAGCCCCAGCATTTT.

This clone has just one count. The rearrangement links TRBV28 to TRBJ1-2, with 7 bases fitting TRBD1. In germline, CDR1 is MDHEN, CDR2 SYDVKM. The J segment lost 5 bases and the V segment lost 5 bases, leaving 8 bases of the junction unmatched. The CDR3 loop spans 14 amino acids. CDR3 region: CASSPTGVGYGYTF. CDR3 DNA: TGTGCCAGCAGTCCTACAGGGGTTGGGTATGGCTACACCTTC.

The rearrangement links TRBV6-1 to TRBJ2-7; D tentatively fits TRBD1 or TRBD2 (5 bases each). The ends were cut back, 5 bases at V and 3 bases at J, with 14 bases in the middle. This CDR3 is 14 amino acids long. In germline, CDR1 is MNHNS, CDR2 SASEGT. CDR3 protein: CASSLSGASYEQYF. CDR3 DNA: TGTGCCAGCAGTCTCTCCGGGGCCAGCTACGAGCAGTACTTC.

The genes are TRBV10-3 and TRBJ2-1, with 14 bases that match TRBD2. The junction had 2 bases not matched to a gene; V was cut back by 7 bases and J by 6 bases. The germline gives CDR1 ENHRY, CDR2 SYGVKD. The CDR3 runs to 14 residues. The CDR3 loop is CAIKGTSGGNEQFF. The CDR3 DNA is TGTGCCATCAAAGGGACTAGCGGGGGCAATGAGCAGTTCTTC.

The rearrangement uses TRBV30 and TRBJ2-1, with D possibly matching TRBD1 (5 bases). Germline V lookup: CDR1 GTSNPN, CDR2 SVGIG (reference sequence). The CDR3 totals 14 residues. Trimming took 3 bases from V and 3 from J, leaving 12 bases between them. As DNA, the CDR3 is TGTGCCTGGAGGGACCCCAGGGACTACAATGAGCAGTTCTTC. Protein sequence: CAWRDPRDYNEQFF.

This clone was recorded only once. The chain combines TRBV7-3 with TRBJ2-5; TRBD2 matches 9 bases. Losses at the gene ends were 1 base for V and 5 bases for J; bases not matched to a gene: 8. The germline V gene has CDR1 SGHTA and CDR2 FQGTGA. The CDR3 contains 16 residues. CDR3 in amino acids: CASSLSGASGVETQYF. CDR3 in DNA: TGTGCCAGCAGCTTAAGTGGGGCTAGCGGGGTCGAGACCCAGTACTTC.

In DNA, the CDR3 is TGTGCCAGCAGAGCTCGGACAGGGGGAAACACTGAAGCTTTCTTT. Translation gives CASRARTGGNTEAFF. The chain employs TRBV2 and TRBJ1-1; 10 bases map to TRBD1. The CDR3 runs 15 residues. V shed 6 bases and J 2 bases; nucleotides not matched to a gene: 6. Germline V gene data show CDR1 as SNHLY and CDR2 as FYNNEI.

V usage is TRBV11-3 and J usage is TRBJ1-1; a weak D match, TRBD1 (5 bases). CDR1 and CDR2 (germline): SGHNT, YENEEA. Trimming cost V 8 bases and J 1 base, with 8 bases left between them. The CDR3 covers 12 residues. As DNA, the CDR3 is TGTGCCAGCGGGGACTGGAACACTGAAGCTTTCTTT. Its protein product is CASGDWNTEAFF.

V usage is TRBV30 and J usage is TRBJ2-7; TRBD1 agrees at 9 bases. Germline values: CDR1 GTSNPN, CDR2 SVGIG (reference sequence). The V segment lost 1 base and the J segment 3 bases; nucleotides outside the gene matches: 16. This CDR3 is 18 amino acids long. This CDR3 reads CAWSEWGTGSSGGYEQYF. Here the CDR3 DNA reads TGTGCCTGGAGTGAGTGGGGGACAGGGAGTTCTGGGGGCTACGAGCAGTACTTC.

The CDR3 DNA reads TGTGCCAGCAGCGACAGCCCCCGGGCCACCGGGGAGCTGTTTTTT. Protein product: CASSDSPRATGELFF. This rearrangement joins TRBV7-9 to TRBJ2-2; D may be TRBD1 (5 bases). Germline CDR1 SEHNR, CDR2 FQNEAQ (reference sequence). The CDR3 consists of 15 residues. Deletions cut 5 bases from V and 4 bases from J, with 14 bases between.

For the CDR3, the DNA is TGTGCCAGCAGCCTCCTCGATGGGGTGCCGAGGCAGTACTTC. This encodes CASSLLDGVPRQYF. V usage is TRBV5-6 and J usage is TRBJ2-7, with no clear D. Per germline, CDR1 SGHDT and CDR2 YYEEEE. The CDR3 length is 14 residues. V was trimmed by 4 bases and J by 9 bases, leaving 20 bases between them.

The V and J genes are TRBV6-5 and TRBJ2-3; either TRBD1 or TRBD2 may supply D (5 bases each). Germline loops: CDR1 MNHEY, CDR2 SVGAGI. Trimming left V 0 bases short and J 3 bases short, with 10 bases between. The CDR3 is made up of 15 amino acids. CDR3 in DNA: TGTGCCAGCAGTTACTCGAGGGGTAGGACAGATACGCAGTATTTT. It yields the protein CASSYSRGRTDTQYF.